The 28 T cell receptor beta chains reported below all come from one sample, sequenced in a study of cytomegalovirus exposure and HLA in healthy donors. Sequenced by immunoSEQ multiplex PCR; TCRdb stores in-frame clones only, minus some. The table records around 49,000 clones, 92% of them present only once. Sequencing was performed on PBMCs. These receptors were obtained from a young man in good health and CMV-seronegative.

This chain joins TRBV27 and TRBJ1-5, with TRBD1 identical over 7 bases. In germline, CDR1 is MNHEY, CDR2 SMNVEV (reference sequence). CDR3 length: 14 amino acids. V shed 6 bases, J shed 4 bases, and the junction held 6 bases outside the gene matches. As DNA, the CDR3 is TGTGCCAGCAGCCCGGGACAGTTAAATCAGCCCCAGCATTTT. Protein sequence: CASSPGQLNQPQHF.

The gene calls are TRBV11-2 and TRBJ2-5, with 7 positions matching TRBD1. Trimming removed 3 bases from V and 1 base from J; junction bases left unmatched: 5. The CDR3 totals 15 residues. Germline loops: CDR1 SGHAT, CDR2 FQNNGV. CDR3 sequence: CASSFRDRVQETQYF. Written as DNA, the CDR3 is TGTGCCAGCAGCTTCCGGGACAGAGTCCAAGAGACCCAGTACTTC.

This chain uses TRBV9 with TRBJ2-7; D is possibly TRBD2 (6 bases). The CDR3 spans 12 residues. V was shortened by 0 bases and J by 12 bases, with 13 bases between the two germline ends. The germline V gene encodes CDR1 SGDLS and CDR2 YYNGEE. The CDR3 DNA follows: TGTGCCAGCAGCGTAGGGAACGGGGGTCCGTACTTC. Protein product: CASSVGNGGPYF.

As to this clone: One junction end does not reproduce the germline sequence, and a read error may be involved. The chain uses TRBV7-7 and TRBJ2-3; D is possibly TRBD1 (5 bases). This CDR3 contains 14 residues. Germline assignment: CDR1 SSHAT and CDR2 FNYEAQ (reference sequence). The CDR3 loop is CASSLGRDTDTQYF. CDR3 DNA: TGTGCTAGCAGCTTAGGCAGGGACACAGATACGCAGTATTTT.

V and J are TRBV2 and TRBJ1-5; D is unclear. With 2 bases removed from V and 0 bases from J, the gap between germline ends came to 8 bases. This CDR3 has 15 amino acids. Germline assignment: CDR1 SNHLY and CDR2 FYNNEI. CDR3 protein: CASSEYRVSNQPQHF. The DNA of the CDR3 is TGTGCCAGCAGTGAATATCGGGTTAGCAATCAGCCCCAGCATTTT.

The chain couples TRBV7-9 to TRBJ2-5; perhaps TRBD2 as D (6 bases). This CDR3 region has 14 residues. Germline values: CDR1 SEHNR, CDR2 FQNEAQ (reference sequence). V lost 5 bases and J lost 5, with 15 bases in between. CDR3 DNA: TGTGCCAGCAGCGCTTCGTGGAGCGGGGAGACCCAGTACTTC. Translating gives CASSASWSGETQYF.

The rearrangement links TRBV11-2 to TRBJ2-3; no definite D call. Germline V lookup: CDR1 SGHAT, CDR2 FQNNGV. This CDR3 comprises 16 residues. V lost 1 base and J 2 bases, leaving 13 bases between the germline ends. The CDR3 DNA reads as TGTGCCAGCAGCTTAGGTCGGGTCGTAGTCACAGATACGCAGTATTTT. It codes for CASSLGRVVVTDTQYF.

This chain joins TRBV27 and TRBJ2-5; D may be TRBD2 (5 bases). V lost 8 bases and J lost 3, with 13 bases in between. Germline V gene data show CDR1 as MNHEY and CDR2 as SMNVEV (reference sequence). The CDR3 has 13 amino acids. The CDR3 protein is CASAEGTEETQYF. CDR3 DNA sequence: TGTGCCAGCGCTGAGGGCACAGAAGAGACCCAGTACTTC.

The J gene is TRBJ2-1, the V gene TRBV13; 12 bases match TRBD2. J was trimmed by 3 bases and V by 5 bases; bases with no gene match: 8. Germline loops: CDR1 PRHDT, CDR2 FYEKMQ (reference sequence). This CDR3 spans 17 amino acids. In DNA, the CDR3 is TGTGCCAGCAGCGGCGGACTAGCGGGGAGGGACTACAATGAGCAGTTCTTC. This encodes CASSGGLAGRDYNEQFF. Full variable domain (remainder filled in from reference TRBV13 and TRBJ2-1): AAGVIQSPRHLIKEKRETATLKCYPIPRHDTVYWYQQGPGQDPQFLISFYEKMQSDKGSIPDRFSAQQFSDYHSELNMSSLELGDSALYFCASSGGLAGRDYNEQFFGPGTRLTVL.

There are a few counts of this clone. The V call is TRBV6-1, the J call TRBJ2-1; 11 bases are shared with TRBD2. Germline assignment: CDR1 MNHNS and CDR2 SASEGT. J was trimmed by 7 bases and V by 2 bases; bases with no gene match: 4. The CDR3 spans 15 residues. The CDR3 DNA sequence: TGTGCCAGCAGTGAAACTAGCGGGAGTGTGAATGAGCAGTTCTTC. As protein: CASSETSGSVNEQFF.

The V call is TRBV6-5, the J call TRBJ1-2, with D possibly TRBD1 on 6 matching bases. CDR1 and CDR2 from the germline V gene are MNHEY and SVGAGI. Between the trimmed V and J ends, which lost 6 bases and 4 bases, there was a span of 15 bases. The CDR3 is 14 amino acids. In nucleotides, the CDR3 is TGTGCCAGCAGGGACCCAGGGGCCCTCTATGGCTACACCTTC. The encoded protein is CASRDPGALYGYTF.

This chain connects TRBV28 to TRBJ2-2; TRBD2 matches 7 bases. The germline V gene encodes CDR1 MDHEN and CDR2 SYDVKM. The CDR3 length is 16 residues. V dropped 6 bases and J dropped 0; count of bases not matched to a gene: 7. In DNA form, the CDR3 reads TGTGCCAGCAGCTTCACGGGAGGCCCGAACACCGGGGAGCTGTTTTTT. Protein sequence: CASSFTGGPNTGELFF.

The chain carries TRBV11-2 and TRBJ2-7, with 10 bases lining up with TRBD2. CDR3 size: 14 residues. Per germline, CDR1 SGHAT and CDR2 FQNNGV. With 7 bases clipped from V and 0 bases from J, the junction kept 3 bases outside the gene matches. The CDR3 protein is CASNLAGASYEQYF. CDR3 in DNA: TGTGCCAGCAACCTAGCGGGGGCCTCCTACGAGCAGTACTTC.

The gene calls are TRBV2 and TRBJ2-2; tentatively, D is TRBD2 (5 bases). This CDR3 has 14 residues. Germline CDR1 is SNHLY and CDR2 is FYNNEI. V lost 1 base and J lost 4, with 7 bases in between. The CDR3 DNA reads TGTGCCAGCAGTGAAGGGACTTCCACCGGGGAGCTGTTTTTT. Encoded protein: CASSEGTSTGELFF.

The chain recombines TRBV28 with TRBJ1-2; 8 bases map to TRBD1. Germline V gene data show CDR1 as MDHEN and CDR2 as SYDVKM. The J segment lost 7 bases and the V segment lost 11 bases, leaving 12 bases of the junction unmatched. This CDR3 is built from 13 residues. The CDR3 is CAHGQGSTGGYTF. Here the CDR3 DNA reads TGTGCCCACGGACAGGGCTCCACCGGTGGCTACACCTTC.

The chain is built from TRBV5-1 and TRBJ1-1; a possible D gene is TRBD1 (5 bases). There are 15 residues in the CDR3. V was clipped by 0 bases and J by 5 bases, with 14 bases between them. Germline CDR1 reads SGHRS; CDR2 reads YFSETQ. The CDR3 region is CASSLAARVGTEAFF. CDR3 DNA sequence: TGCGCCAGCAGCTTGGCTGCCAGGGTTGGTACTGAAGCTTTCTTT.

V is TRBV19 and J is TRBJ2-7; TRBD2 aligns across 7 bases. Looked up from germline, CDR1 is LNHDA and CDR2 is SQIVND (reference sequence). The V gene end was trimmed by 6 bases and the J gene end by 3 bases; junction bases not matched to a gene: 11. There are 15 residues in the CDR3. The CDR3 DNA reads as TGTGCCAGTAGATCGGGCGGGACTAACCTCTACGAGCAGTACTTC. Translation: CASRSGGTNLYEQYF.

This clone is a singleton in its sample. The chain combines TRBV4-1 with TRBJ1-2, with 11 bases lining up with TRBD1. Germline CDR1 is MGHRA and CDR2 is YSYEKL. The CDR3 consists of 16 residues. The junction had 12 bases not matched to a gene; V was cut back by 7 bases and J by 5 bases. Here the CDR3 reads CASTPGQGAVIYGYTF. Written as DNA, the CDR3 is TGCGCCAGCACCCCCGGACAGGGGGCGGTTATTTATGGCTACACCTTC.

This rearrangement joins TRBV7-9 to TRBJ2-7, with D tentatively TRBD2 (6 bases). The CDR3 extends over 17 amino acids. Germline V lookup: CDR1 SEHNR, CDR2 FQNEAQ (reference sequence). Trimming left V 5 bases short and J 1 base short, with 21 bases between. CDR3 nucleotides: TGTGCCAGCAGCGGGGCGGGGTTGGCTGGGGGGTCCTACGAGCAGTACTTC. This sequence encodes CASSGAGLAGGSYEQYF.

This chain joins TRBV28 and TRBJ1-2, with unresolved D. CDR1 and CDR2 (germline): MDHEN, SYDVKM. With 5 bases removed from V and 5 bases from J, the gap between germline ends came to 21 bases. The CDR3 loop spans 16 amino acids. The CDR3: CASSSGLGSARYGYTF. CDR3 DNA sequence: TGTGCCAGCAGTAGTGGTCTAGGTTCGGCCCGGTATGGCTACACCTTC.

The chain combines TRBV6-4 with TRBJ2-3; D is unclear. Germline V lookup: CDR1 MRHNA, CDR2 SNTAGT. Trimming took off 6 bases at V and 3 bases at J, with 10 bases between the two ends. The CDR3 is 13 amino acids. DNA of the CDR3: TGTGCCAGCAGCGAAACACAAACAGATACGCAGTATTTT. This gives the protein CASSETQTDTQYF.

Here the CDR3 reads CASNLKWGGRETQYF. CDR3 DNA sequence: TGTGCCAGCAATTTGAAGTGGGGCGGTCGGGAGACCCAGTACTTC. This sequence joins TRBV6-6 and TRBJ2-5; D is perhaps TRBD1 (5 bases). The germline gives CDR1 MNHNY, CDR2 SVGAGI (reference sequence). Trimming left V 7 bases short and J 5 bases short, with 20 bases between. This CDR3 has 15 residues.

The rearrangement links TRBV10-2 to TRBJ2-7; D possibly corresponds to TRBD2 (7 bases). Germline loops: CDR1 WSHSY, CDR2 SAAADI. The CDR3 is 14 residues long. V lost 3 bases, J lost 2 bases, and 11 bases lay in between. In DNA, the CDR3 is TGCGCCAGCAGTGAAGGGGGGGGGACCTACGAGCAGTACTTC. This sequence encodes CASSEGGGTYEQYF.

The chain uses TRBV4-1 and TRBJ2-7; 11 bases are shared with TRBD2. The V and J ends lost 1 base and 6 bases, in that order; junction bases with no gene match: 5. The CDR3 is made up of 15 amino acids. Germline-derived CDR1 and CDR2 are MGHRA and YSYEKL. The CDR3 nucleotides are TGCGCCAGCAGCCAAGGAACTAGCGGGAGATTCGAGCAGTACTTC. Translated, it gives CASSQGTSGRFEQYF.

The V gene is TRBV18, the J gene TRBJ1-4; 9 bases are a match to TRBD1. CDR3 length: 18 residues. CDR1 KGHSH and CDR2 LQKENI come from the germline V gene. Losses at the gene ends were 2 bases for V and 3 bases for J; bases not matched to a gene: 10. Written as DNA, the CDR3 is TGTGCCAGCTCACCAGCACAGGGGGCCCATGTTGCTAATGAAAAACTGTTTTTT. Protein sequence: CASSPAQGAHVANEKLFF.

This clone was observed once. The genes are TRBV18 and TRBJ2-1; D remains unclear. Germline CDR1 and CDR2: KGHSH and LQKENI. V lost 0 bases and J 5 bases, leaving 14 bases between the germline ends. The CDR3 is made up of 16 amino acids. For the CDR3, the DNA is TGTGCCAGCTCACCACCCGAACCTACAGCTGACAATGAGCAGTTCTTC. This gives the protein CASSPPEPTADNEQFF.

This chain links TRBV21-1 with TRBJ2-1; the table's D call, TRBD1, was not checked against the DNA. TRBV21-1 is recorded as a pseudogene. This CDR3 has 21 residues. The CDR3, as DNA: TGTGCCAGCAGCACAAAGAGGCCACAAGTACCCATTCCGGGGACATACAATGAGCAGTTCTTC. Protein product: CASSTKRPQVPIPGTYNEQFF.

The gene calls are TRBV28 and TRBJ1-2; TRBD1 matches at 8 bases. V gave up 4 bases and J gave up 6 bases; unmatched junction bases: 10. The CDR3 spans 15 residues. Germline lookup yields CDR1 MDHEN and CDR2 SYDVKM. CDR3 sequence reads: CASSSGQVLIDGYTF. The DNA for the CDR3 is TGTGCCAGCAGTTCGGGACAGGTTTTAATCGATGGCTACACCTTC.